The 3 T cell receptor beta chains presented below share a single source sample, sequenced in a study of blood T cells in healthy people across ages. For the second PCR, which ran for roughly 7 to 11 cycles, a sample-barcoded 5' primer and a J-beta primer mix were used. TCRdb used MiXCR to reprocess the 5' RACE reads, holding one entry per CDR3 protein. This table holds about 720,000 distinct CDR3 sequences, over 20% found once. Specimen: blood. These receptors all come from a man in his 70s in good health.

The V gene is TRBV13, the J gene TRBJ1-6; D uncertain. Germline-derived CDR1 and CDR2 are PRHDT and FYEKMQ (reference sequence). Trimming pared 1 base from V and 9 bases from J, leaving 10 bases between. This CDR3 comprises 14 residues. The CDR3 here is CASSLAGSISPLHF. CDR3 DNA sequence: TGTGCCAGCAGCTTAGCCGGCAGTATTTCACCCCTCCACTTT.

This clonotype appeared a few times. This chain links TRBV3-1 with TRBJ2-3; D might be TRBD2 (5 bases). CDR3 length equals 13 residues. The germline V and J ends were trimmed by 0 bases and 8 bases, with 9 bases remaining between them. Per germline, CDR1 LGHDT and CDR2 YNNKEL (reference sequence). The CDR3 reads CASSQDRGLTQYF. CDR3 sequence (DNA): TGTGCCAGCAGCCAAGATCGCGGACTTACGCAGTATTTT.

This chain joins TRBV20-1 and TRBJ2-5, with 7 bases fitting TRBD2. Germline CDR1 and CDR2: DFQATT and SNEGSKA (reference sequence). The CDR3 runs to 15 residues. Germline trimming cut 0 bases from V and 4 bases from J; bases unmatched to any gene: 8. The CDR3 here is CSARDPGLVGETQYF. As DNA, the CDR3 is TGCAGTGCTAGAGACCCTGGACTAGTCGGAGAGACCCAGTACTTC.